Included here is one T cell receptor (beta chain) sequence, with context. The antigen remains unidentified. Trimming cost V 7 bases and J 0 bases; bases outside gene matches: 10. The CDR3 runs to 16 residues. Germline V lookup: CDR1 SQVTM, CDR2 ANQGSEA. These data belong to a study of T cell responses to AZD1222 COVID-19 vaccine. Overall study results and limits: Donors were largely white British and mainly female; clonal diversity was possibly underestimated.

Profiled with immunoSEQ multiplex PCR; TCRdb holds only in-frame clones, not every one. This sample carries about 120,000 clones, around nine tenths of them seen once, and the ten largest clones take 6% to 8.5%. The sequenced sample was peripheral blood, obtained 28 days after the second AZD1222 dose. The sequence came from an adult who received the AZD1222 COVID-19 vaccine. The J gene is TRBJ2-2, the V gene TRBV29-1, with 8 bases identical to TRBD1. This CDR3 reads CSAGTGVYPNTGELFF. The CDR3 DNA follows: TGCAGCGCCGGGACAGGAGTCTATCCGAACACCGGGGAGCTGTTTTTT.